One and the same sample provided the 28 T cell receptor beta chains below, sequenced in a study of OX40 agonist ivuxolimab in advanced cancers. Using immunoSEQ multiplex PCR, the repertoire was profiled, and TCRdb retains in-frame clones only, with some absent. The sample has around 12,000 clones, 75% to 90% seen once. The sequencing here drew on CD4+ or CD8+ T cells sorted from blood, taken in a trial of the OX40 agonist ivuxolimab. These receptors all stem from an adult with an advanced solid tumor such as melanoma, head and neck, liver or kidney cancer.

This clone was counted only a few times. The chain uses TRBV9 and TRBJ1-1; possible D gene TRBD1, 5 bases. CDR1 and CDR2 from the germline V gene are SGDLS and YYNGEE. The CDR3 is 13 residues long. V was shortened by 4 bases and J by 8 bases, with 15 bases between the two germline ends. CDR3 protein: CASSPQPGEEAFF. The CDR3, as DNA: TGTGCCAGCAGCCCCCAACCGGGGGAAGAAGCTTTCTTT.

This chain joins TRBV27 and TRBJ2-5; D may be TRBD2 (7 bases). This CDR3 comprises 16 residues. CDR1 and CDR2 from the germline V gene are MNHEY and SMNVEV (reference sequence). Trimming took off 6 bases at V and 1 base at J, with 18 bases between the two ends. The CDR3 DNA reads as TGTGCCAGCAGGGTTGGCGCGGGGGCCTTCCAAGAGACCCAGTACTTC. Its translation: CASRVGAGAFQETQYF.

The chain's CDR3 is CASSQGTGTETQYF. CDR3 sequence (DNA): TGTGCCAGCAGCCAGGGAACAGGGACAGAGACCCAGTACTTC. This chain connects TRBV5-4 to TRBJ2-5, with D tentatively TRBD1 (6 bases). The germline CDR1 and CDR2 sequences are SGHNT and YYREEE (reference sequence). The length of the CDR3 is 14 residues. Between the trimmed V and J ends, which lost 4 bases and 4 bases, there was a span of 14 bases.

V and J are TRBV9 and TRBJ2-5, with D hard to call. The CDR3 consists of 13 residues. From germline, CDR1 is SGDLS and CDR2 YYNGEE. V was cut by 0 bases and J by 1 base, with 4 bases left in between. The CDR3 sequence: CASSVGTQETQYF. CDR3 DNA: TGTGCCAGCAGCGTAGGGACCCAAGAGACCCAGTACTTC.

The J gene is TRBJ1-1, the V gene TRBV19; TRBD1 is a possible D gene (6 bases). Trimming took 6 bases from V and 4 from J, leaving 15 bases between them. CDR3 length equals 14 residues. Germline V gives CDR1 LNHDA, CDR2 SQIVND (reference sequence). Here the CDR3 reads CASRPVEGVTEAFF. DNA for the CDR3: TGTGCCAGTAGGCCGGTAGAGGGGGTCACTGAAGCTTTCTTT.

The rearrangement joins TRBV28 to TRBJ2-3, with D possibly called TRBD1 or TRBD2 (7 bases each). This CDR3 is built from 16 residues. Trimming removed 3 bases from V and 1 base from J, with 14 bases in between. The V gene's germline CDR1 is MDHEN and CDR2 SYDVKM. CDR3 nucleotide sequence: TGTGCCAGCAGTTTCCCAGGGGGAGGGGGCACAGATACGCAGTATTTT. It encodes CASSFPGGGGTDTQYF.

The rearrangement links TRBV7-3 to TRBJ2-1; 11 nucleotides match TRBD1. The ends lost 7 bases at V and 7 bases at J; junction bases unmatched: 12. Germline V gene data show CDR1 as SGHTA and CDR2 as FQGTGA. CDR3 size: 16 residues. CDR3 protein: CASTTSGTGGRNEQFF. The CDR3 DNA sequence: TGTGCCAGCACCACTTCAGGGACAGGGGGTCGGAATGAGCAGTTCTTC. Full variable domain (remainder filled in from reference TRBV7-3 and TRBJ2-1): GAGVSQTPSNKVTEKGKYVELRCDPISGHTALYWYRQSLGQGPEFLIYFQGTGAADDSGLPNDRFFAVRPEGSVSTLKIQRTERGDSAVYLCASTTSGTGGRNEQFFGPGTRLTVL.

This chain uses TRBV6-5 with TRBJ1-1, with 8 bases identical to TRBD1. After removal of 5 bases from V and 0 bases from J, the junction contained 5 bases not matched to a gene. The CDR3 has 15 residues. Germline assignment: CDR1 MNHEY and CDR2 SVGAGI. Here the CDR3 reads CASSLARGLNTEAFF. The CDR3 region has the DNA TGTGCCAGCAGTCTAGCCAGGGGGCTGAACACTGAAGCTTTCTTT.

V and J are TRBV27 and TRBJ1-1; a weak D match, TRBD1 (5 bases). V lost 3 bases and J 5 bases, leaving 16 bases between the germline ends. From germline, CDR1 is MNHEY and CDR2 SMNVEV (reference sequence). The CDR3 has 15 amino acids. The CDR3 DNA reads TGTGCCAGCAGTTTTTCCGGGACCCCCGGTACTGAAGCTTTCTTT. Translating gives CASSFSGTPGTEAFF.

This CDR3 is CAQEDGDYYGYTF. CDR3 nucleotide sequence: TGTGCCCAGGAGGACGGGGACTATTATGGCTACACCTTC. The gene calls are TRBV30 and TRBJ1-2, with TRBD1 as a possible D gene (5 bases). CDR3 length equals 13 residues. V was shortened by 8 bases and J by 5 bases, with 18 bases between the two germline ends. CDR1 and CDR2 (germline): GTSNPN, SVGIG (reference sequence).

The CDR3 is CASSVEGGSSYEQYF. As DNA, the CDR3 is TGTGCCAGCAGCGTAGAGGGCGGGAGCTCCTACGAGCAGTACTTC. The chain uses TRBV9 and TRBJ2-7; TRBD2 matches 7 bases. The CDR3 contains 15 residues. The J segment lost 0 bases and the V segment lost 0 bases, leaving 3 bases of the junction unmatched. The germline V gene encodes CDR1 SGDLS and CDR2 YYNGEE.

This clone occurred once. The chain uses TRBV27 and TRBJ1-2, with D unresolved. Between the trimmed V and J ends, which lost 5 bases and 4 bases, there was a span of 14 bases. CDR1 and CDR2 from the germline V gene are MNHEY and SMNVEV (reference sequence). The CDR3 is made up of 14 amino acids. The CDR3 DNA reads as TGTGCCAGCAGTCCGGACCGTCGGGGCTATGGCTACACCTTC. Translating gives CASSPDRRGYGYTF.

By share of the sample, this clone is medium-sized. The chain has TRBV7-9 and TRBJ2-3; 9 nucleotides align to TRBD1. The J segment lost 0 bases and the V segment lost 4 bases, leaving 8 bases of the junction unmatched. Germline V gives CDR1 SEHNR, CDR2 FQNEAQ (reference sequence). The CDR3 is 17 residues long. In DNA, the CDR3 is TGTGCCAGCAGCTCTCCGGGACAGGGAATTAGCACAGATACGCAGTATTTT. The encoded protein is CASSSPGQGISTDTQYF.

The chain carries TRBV6-1 and TRBJ1-4; TRBD1 matches at 10 bases. The CDR3 contains 13 residues. Germline V gene data show CDR1 as MNHNS and CDR2 as SASEGT. Trimming cost V 6 bases and J 16 bases; bases outside gene matches: 11. The CDR3 nucleotides are TGTGCCAGCAGCGCTGGAGGGGGGGACAGGGGGTTTTTT. Its protein is CASSAGGGDRGFF.

V is TRBV28 and J is TRBJ2-1, with 7 nucleotides matching TRBD2. This CDR3 region has 14 residues. CDR1 is MDHEN, CDR2 SYDVKM, per germline. V lost 5 bases and J lost 3; bases outside the gene matches: 4. This CDR3 reads CASSTGGNYNEQFF. Here the CDR3 DNA reads TGTGCCAGCAGTACGGGGGGAAACTACAATGAGCAGTTCTTC.

The chain combines TRBV5-1 with TRBJ1-5, with D possibly matching TRBD1 (6 bases). CDR3 length: 15 amino acids. V lost 1 base, J lost 0 bases, and 8 bases lay in between. Germline assignment: CDR1 SGHRS and CDR2 YFSETQ. CDR3 nucleotides: TGCGCCAGCAGCTTGACAGGGTATAGCAATCAGCCCCAGCATTTT. It is translated as CASSLTGYSNQPQHF.

The chain recombines TRBV13 with TRBJ2-7, with TRBD2 identical over 7 bases. The CDR3 runs 16 residues. The germline CDR1 and CDR2 sequences are PRHDT and FYEKMQ (reference sequence). V shed 3 bases, J shed 2 bases, and the junction held 10 bases outside the gene matches. For the CDR3, the DNA is TGTGCCAGCAGCTTTCGCCCCGCGGGAGTCCCCTACGAGCAGTACTTC. It yields the protein CASSFRPAGVPYEQYF.

The rearrangement uses TRBV4-1 and TRBJ2-7; 14 positions match TRBD2. The CDR3 is made up of 19 amino acids. V was pared by 0 bases and J by 3 bases, with 10 bases of the junction left unmatched. Germline V gene sequence: CDR1 MGHRA, CDR2 YSYEKL. CDR3 coding DNA: TGCGCCAGCAGCCAAGATTCCCTATGGACTAGCGGGAGGAACTACGAGCAGTACTTC. As protein: CASSQDSLWTSGRNYEQYF.

The DNA for the CDR3 is TGTGCCAGCAGCTCTACCGAGACTACCTACACAGATACGCAGTATTTT. It yields the protein CASSSTETTYTDTQYF. The V call is TRBV9, the J call TRBJ2-3; D perhaps matches TRBD2 (5 bases). This CDR3 spans 16 amino acids. Per germline, CDR1 SGDLS and CDR2 YYNGEE. Trimming pared 4 bases from V and 2 bases from J, leaving 17 bases between.

CDR3 bases: TGTGCCAGCAGGGGGGGCTCCTACGAGCAGTACTTC. It codes for CASRGGSYEQYF. The chain couples TRBV2 to TRBJ2-7; a weak D match, TRBD2 (6 bases). CDR3 length equals 12 residues. The V gene lost 6 bases and the J gene lost 0 bases, with 6 bases spanning the gap. Germline assignment: CDR1 SNHLY and CDR2 FYNNEI.

V is TRBV2 and J is TRBJ2-1; possibly TRBD2 for D (5 bases). This CDR3 contains 14 residues. Germline CDR1 is SNHLY and CDR2 is FYNNEI. Trimming stripped 2 bases from V and 4 bases from J, with 9 bases between. CDR3 amino acids: CASSESAEYNEQFF. The CDR3 region has the DNA TGTGCCAGCAGTGAATCAGCGGAGTACAATGAGCAGTTCTTC.

The chain is built from TRBV2 and TRBJ2-5; D gene uncertain. The CDR3 is made up of 13 amino acids. The germline V gene encodes CDR1 SNHLY and CDR2 FYNNEI. V lost 6 bases and J lost 0, with 8 bases in between. The CDR3 DNA sequence: TGTGCCAGCAGAGGGCAGTACCAAGAGACCCAGTACTTC. Translation: CASRGQYQETQYF. Full variable domain (missing parts from reference TRBV2 and TRBJ2-5): EPEVTQTPSHQVTQMGQEVILRCVPISNHLYFYWYRQILGQKVEFLVSFYNNEISEKSEIFDDQFSVERPDGSNFTLKIRSTKLEDSAMYFCASRGQYQETQYFGPGTRLLVL.

The chain recombines TRBV27 with TRBJ2-7; D call uncertain. The CDR3 runs 18 residues. Trimming removed 5 bases from V and 0 bases from J, with 23 bases in between. From germline, CDR1 is MNHEY and CDR2 SMNVEV (reference sequence). CDR3 nucleotide sequence: TGTGCCAGCAGTCCCATACCCCTAAACCGGGCCAACTCCTACGAGCAGTACTTC. Translated: CASSPIPLNRANSYEQYF.

This clone is large in the sample. V and J are TRBV27 and TRBJ2-3, with 7 bases fitting TRBD2. This CDR3 contains 13 residues. Germline CDR1 reads MNHEY; CDR2 reads SMNVEV (reference sequence). The trim removed 3 bases at V and 6 bases at J, leaving 3 bases unmatched. The CDR3 DNA reads TGTGCCAGCAGTTTCACTAGCGAGGATACGCAGTATTTT. Encoded protein: CASSFTSEDTQYF.

This clone came up once. This sequence joins TRBV27 and TRBJ1-1; perhaps TRBD1 as D (5 bases). This CDR3 contains 16 residues. The germline V and J ends were trimmed by 5 bases and 5 bases, with 21 bases remaining between them. Germline-derived CDR1 and CDR2 are MNHEY and SMNVEV (reference sequence). CDR3 sequence: CASSLGPYTRGTEAFF. Here the CDR3 DNA reads TGTGCCAGCAGTCTTGGACCATACACCCGGGGGACTGAAGCTTTCTTT.

This clone has just a few counts. The chain combines TRBV4-2 with TRBJ2-7, with D unclear. V was pared by 4 bases and J by 2 bases, with 9 bases between. CDR1 is LGHNA and CDR2 is YNFKEQ in the germline V gene. This CDR3 has 13 residues. CDR3 nucleotides: TGTGCCAGCAGCCCCGGGTCACCCTACGAGCAGTACTTC. This sequence encodes CASSPGSPYEQYF.

DNA for the CDR3: TGTGCCAGCAGTCCCCGGAGTAGCGGGGTTCAAGAGACCCAGTACTTC. It translates to CASSPRSSGVQETQYF. The rearrangement uses TRBV27 and TRBJ2-5; TRBD2 agrees at 8 bases. Looked up from germline, CDR1 is MNHEY and CDR2 is SMNVEV (reference sequence). V was clipped by 5 bases and J by 2 bases; unmatched bases: 10. The CDR3 is 16 amino acids.

The V call is TRBV7-2, the J call TRBJ1-5; a possible D gene is TRBD1 (5 bases). CDR1 and CDR2 from the germline V gene are SGHTA and FQGNSA. The CDR3 length is 14 residues. Trimming shortened V by 4 bases and J by 4 bases, and 11 bases separated the two germline ends. CDR3: CASSYGKGNQPQHF. In DNA, the CDR3 is TGTGCCAGCAGCTACGGGAAGGGGAATCAGCCCCAGCATTTT.